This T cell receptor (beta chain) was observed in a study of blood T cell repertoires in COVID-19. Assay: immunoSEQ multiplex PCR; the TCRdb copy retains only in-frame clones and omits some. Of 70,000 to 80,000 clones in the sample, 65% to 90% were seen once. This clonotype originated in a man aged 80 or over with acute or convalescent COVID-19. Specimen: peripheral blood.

The CDR3 DNA sequence: TGTGCCAGCAGCTCTGGACAGGGGAACGGGGAGCTGTTTTTT. Protein sequence: CASSSGQGNGELFF. This rearrangement joins TRBV28 to TRBJ2-2, with 9 nucleotides matching TRBD1. The germline CDR1 and CDR2 sequences are MDHEN and SYDVKM. This CDR3 region has 14 residues. The trim removed 6 bases at V and 7 bases at J, leaving 6 bases unmatched.